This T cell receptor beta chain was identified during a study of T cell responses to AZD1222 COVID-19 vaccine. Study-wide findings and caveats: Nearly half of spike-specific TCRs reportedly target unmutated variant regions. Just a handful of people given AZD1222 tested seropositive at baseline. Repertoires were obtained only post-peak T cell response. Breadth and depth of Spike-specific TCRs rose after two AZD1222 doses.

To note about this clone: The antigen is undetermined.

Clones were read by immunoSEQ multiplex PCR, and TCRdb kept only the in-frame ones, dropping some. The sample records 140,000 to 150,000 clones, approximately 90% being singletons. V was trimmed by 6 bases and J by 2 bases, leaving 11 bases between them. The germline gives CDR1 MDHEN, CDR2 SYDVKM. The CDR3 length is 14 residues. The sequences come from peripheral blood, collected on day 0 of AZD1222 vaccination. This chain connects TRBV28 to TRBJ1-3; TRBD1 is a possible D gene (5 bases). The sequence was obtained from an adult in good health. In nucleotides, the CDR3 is TGTGCCAGCAGGGTGCCAGGGACTGGAAACACCATATATTTT. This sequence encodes CASRVPGTGNTIYF.